The rows below give T cell receptor beta chains drawn from one sample of a study of EBV T-cell therapy then PD-1 blockade in nasopharyngeal carcinoma. The data were produced by immunoSEQ multiplex PCR, yet TCRdb's version contains in-frame clones alone and is incomplete. The sample has over 20,000 clones, about 88% seen once. The antigens for these receptors are not known. The sequences come from CD8+ T cells from blood, collected at roughly day 250 from a patient whose treatment included autologous EBV-specific T cells and nivolumab. The receptors here all came from a man in his forties with nasopharyngeal carcinoma. The CDR3 runs from the conserved cysteine through the conserved F or W. A D gene is named only where the DNA matches it firmly. Rows may omit the clone size; those that give it use once, few, many or a size class.

>TRBJ1-3|.|TRBV29-1|.
TGCAGCGTGGCGGGGGCTGGAAACACCATATATTTT
CSVAGAGNTIYF
>TRBJ2-2|.|TRBV27|.
TGTGCCAGCAGTGGGGGGGCAGGGACCGGGGAGCTGTTTTTT
CASSGGAGTGELFF
>TRBJ2-6|few|TRBV3-1/TRBV3-2|.
TGTGCCAGCAACGGGGTAGGCGCTGGGGCCAACGTCCTGACTTTC
CASNGVGAGANVLTF
>TRBJ1-2|few|TRBV6-5|TRBD1
TGTGCCAGCAGTACAGGGGGCTTGAGGGGCTACACCTTC
CASSTGGLRGYTF
>TRBJ1-5|few|TRBV21-1|.
TGTGCCAGCAGCAAATCCCCACAGGGCAATCAGCCCCAGCATTTT
CASSKSPQGNQPQHF
>TRBJ1-2|.|TRBV25-1|.
TGTGCCAGCTCACCGGGCCTTGGGGATGGCTACACCTTC
CASSPGLGDGYTF
>TRBJ2-2|.|TRBV2|.
TGTGCCAGCAGCCCTAGGGGGATCACCGGGGAGCTGTTTTTT
CASSPRGITGELFF
>TRBJ1-5|.|TRBV24-1|.
TGTGCCACCCCGAAGGGGCCCTATAGCAATCAGCCCCAGCATTTT
CATPKGPYSNQPQHF
>TRBJ1-6|.|TRBV28|TRBD1
TGTGCCAGCAGTCGAGGGGGCCTGGGTAATTCACCCCTCCACTTT
CASSRGGLGNSPLHF
>TRBJ2-1|medium-sized|TRBV7-8|.
TGTGCCAGCAGCTTAGCGGATGAGACGGGGACAATTAAGCAGTTCTTC
CASSLADETGTIKQFF
>TRBJ1-5|.|TRBV4-1|.
TGCGCCAGCAGCCAGTCGCCCGGGACTCGTTATAGCAATCAGCCCCAGCATTTT
CASSQSPGTRYSNQPQHF
>TRBJ1-2|.|TRBV11-2|.
TGTGCCAGCAGCTCGGACCCTCTCTATGGCTACACCTTC
CASSSDPLYGYTF
>TRBJ1-2|.|TRBV9|TRBD1
TGTGCCAGCAGCGAGAACCACAGGGGGAAACACTATGGCTACACCTTC
CASSENHRGKHYGYTF
>TRBJ2-7|.|TRBV7-2|.
TGTGCCAGCAGCCCCGGGCCGTACTCCGGCGAGCAGTACTTC
CASSPGPYSGEQYF
>TRBJ2-7|.|TRBV7-6|.
TGTGCCAGCAGCTACGGAATAGGTTGGGAGCAGTACTTC
CASSYGIGWEQYF
>TRBJ2-1|.|TRBV6-4|TRBD2
TGTGCCAGCAGTGACGGGACTAGCGGGGGTACGAATGAGCAGTTCTTC
CASSDGTSGGTNEQFF
>TRBJ1-2|.|TRBV9|TRBD1
TGTGCCAGCAGCGTAGGCAGGGGGGGATCGCACTATGGCTACACCTTC
CASSVGRGGSHYGYTF
>TRBJ1-1|.|TRBV29-1|.
TGCAGCGTTGGACGGATGAACACTGAAGCTTTCTTT
CSVGRMNTEAFF
>TRBJ2-3|.|TRBV6-5|TRBD1
TGTGCCAGCAGTATACAGGGGGGAGCCACAGATACGCAGTATTTT
CASSIQGGATDTQYF